One and the same sample provided the 4 T cell receptor beta chains below, sequenced in a study of PD-L1 blockade in urothelial cancer. Clones were sequenced by immunoSEQ multiplex PCR, and TCRdb holds only the in-frame ones, with some missing. This sample has over 15,000 clones; over 75% occur once, and the top ten carry about an eighth. The time point: pretreatment peripheral blood. The source material was PBMCs, sampled around atezolizumab (anti-PD-L1) treatment. These receptors were collected from a man between 65 and 79 years old with urothelial cancer.

The J gene is TRBJ2-7, the V gene TRBV5-1; D not resolved. CDR3 length equals 11 residues. V gave up 0 bases and J gave up 5 bases, with 3 bases separating them. Germline CDR1 SGHRS, CDR2 YFSETQ. The CDR3 bases are TGCGCCAGCAGCTTGGGAGACGAGCAGTACTTC. It specifies CASSLGDEQYF.

V and J are TRBV9 and TRBJ1-5; D is possibly TRBD1 (5 bases). V lost 0 bases to trimming and J lost 1 base, with 5 bases between them. The CDR3 spans 14 residues. CDR1 and CDR2 from the germline V gene are SGDLS and YYNGEE. CDR3 residues: CASSVGQSNQPQHF. Here the CDR3 DNA reads TGTGCCAGCAGCGTAGGACAGAGCAATCAGCCCCAGCATTTT. Based on the CDR3 plus reference TRBV9 and TRBJ1-5, the full variable domain is DSGVTQTPKHLITATGQRVTLRCSPRSGDLSVYWYQQSLDQGLQFLIQYYNGEERAKGNILERFSAQQFPDLHSELNLSSLELGDSALYFCASSVGQSNQPQHFGDGTRLSIL.

This chain connects TRBV27 to TRBJ2-7, with 9 bases identical to TRBD1. With 2 bases clipped from V and 0 bases from J, the junction kept 17 bases outside the gene matches. The CDR3 has 20 amino acids. CDR1 is MNHEY, CDR2 SMNVEV, per germline (reference sequence). The CDR3 spells CASSLRMGQGMGGSSYEQYF. The CDR3 nucleotides read TGTGCCAGCAGTTTACGTATGGGACAGGGAATGGGGGGGAGCTCCTACGAGCAGTACTTC.

The gene calls are TRBV18 and TRBJ1-2, with D maybe TRBD1 (5 bases). V lost 3 bases and J lost 8, with 16 bases in between. This CDR3 comprises 14 residues. Per the germline V gene, CDR1 is KGHSH and CDR2 is LQKENI. CDR3 bases: TGTGCCAGCTCACCGGGGTTGGGGCTTCGGGGCTACACCTTC. Its translation: CASSPGLGLRGYTF.